This is a list of T cell receptor beta chains from one sample in a study of cytomegalovirus exposure and HLA in healthy donors. Profiled with immunoSEQ multiplex PCR; TCRdb holds only in-frame clones, not every one. This table holds approximately 190,000 clones, roughly 73% found once. What was sequenced was PBMCs. The receptors were gathered from a woman under 40 in good health and CMV-seronegative. The CDR3 runs from the conserved cysteine through the conserved F or W. Fields, in order: V gene, D gene, J gene, CDR3 length, clone size, CDR3 protein, CDR3 DNA. The D gene is left open where the match is weak. Rows give clone size only sometimes, using once, few, many, or a class for an expanded clone.

V: TRBV7-8
D: TRBD1
J: TRBJ1-5
length: 15
size: NA
CDR3: CASSSDRASNQPQHF
DNA: TGTGCCAGCAGCTCCGACAGGGCGAGCAATCAGCCCCAGCATTTT

V: TRBV4-3
D: NA
J: TRBJ1-2
length: 13
size: NA
CDR3: CASSPWTAYGYTF
DNA: TGCGCCAGCAGCCCCTGGACAGCCTATGGCTACACCTTC

V: TRBV7-2
D: NA
J: TRBJ2-1
length: 17
size: NA
CDR3: CASSLWDAGQGDNEQFF
DNA: TGTGCCAGCAGCTTATGGGATGCGGGGCAGGGAGACAATGAGCAGTTCTTC

V: TRBV5-6
D: TRBD1
J: TRBJ1-1
length: 15
size: once
CDR3: CASSFAGGSSTEAFF
DNA: TGTGCCAGCAGCTTTGCAGGGGGCTCTAGCACTGAAGCTTTCTTT

V: TRBV5-4
D: TRBD2
J: TRBJ2-7
length: 17
size: NA
CDR3: CASSSTSGGRMSYEQYF
DNA: TGTGCCAGCAGCTCGACTAGCGGGGGCCGTATGTCCTACGAGCAGTACTTC

V: TRBV2
D: TRBD1
J: TRBJ1-5
length: 14
size: NA
CDR3: CASSGNRGNQPQHF
DNA: TGTGCCAGCAGTGGTAACAGGGGTAATCAGCCCCAGCATTTT

V: TRBV6-6
D: NA
J: TRBJ1-3
length: 15
size: once
CDR3: CASSDKVAGRNTIYF
DNA: TGTGCCAGCAGTGACAAGGTGGCAGGGAGAAACACCATATATTTT

V: TRBV30
D: TRBD2
J: TRBJ2-3
length: 16
size: NA
CDR3: CAWSVVSGRSTDTQYF
DNA: TGTGCCTGGAGTGTAGTTAGCGGGAGGAGCACAGATACGCAGTATTTT

V: TRBV29-1
D: TRBD1
J: TRBJ1-2
length: 15
size: NA
CDR3: CSVPIDRGPPGGYTF
DNA: TGCAGCGTTCCTATTGACAGGGGCCCCCCGGGCGGCTACACCTTC

V: TRBV6-5
D: NA
J: TRBJ1-1
length: 14
size: NA
CDR3: CASTQPGWNTEAFF
DNA: TGTGCCAGCACCCAACCAGGGTGGAACACTGAAGCTTTCTTT

V: TRBV5-1
D: TRBD2
J: TRBJ2-2
length: 17
size: once
CDR3: CASSLLAGDTNTGELFF
DNA: TGCGCCAGCAGCTTACTAGCGGGGGACACGAACACCGGGGAGCTGTTTTTT

V: TRBV5-1
D: TRBD2
J: TRBJ2-2
length: 17
size: NA
CDR3: CASSSPTSGSHTGELFF
DNA: TGCGCCAGCAGCTCTCCGACTAGCGGGAGCCACACCGGGGAGCTGTTTTTT

V: TRBV7-3
D: NA
J: TRBJ2-1
length: 13
size: NA
CDR3: CASSLEGGNEQFF
DNA: TGTGCCAGCAGCCTGGAAGGGGGCAATGAGCAGTTCTTC

V: TRBV19
D: TRBD1
J: TRBJ2-7
length: 15
size: NA
CDR3: CASSMMDRGLDEQYF
DNA: TGTGCCAGTAGTATGATGGACAGGGGGCTCGACGAGCAGTACTTC

V: TRBV19
D: NA
J: TRBJ1-1
length: 14
size: NA
CDR3: CASSIRGGGTEAFF
DNA: TGTGCCAGTAGTATCCGGGGAGGGGGTACTGAAGCTTTCTTT

V: TRBV18
D: TRBD1
J: TRBJ1-1
length: 16
size: NA
CDR3: CASSPNRQGKNTEAFF
DNA: TGTGCCAGCTCACCGAACCGACAGGGGAAGAACACTGAAGCTTTCTTT

V: TRBV27
D: NA
J: TRBJ2-7
length: 14
size: NA
CDR3: CASSSLDSSDEQYF
DNA: TGTGCCAGCAGTAGCTTGGACAGTTCTGACGAGCAGTACTTC

V: TRBV5-1
D: NA
J: TRBJ2-4
length: 16
size: NA
CDR3: CASSFKGSGGANIQYF
DNA: TGCGCCAGCAGCTTTAAGGGTTCGGGGGGCGCGAACATTCAGTACTTC

V: TRBV7-2
D: TRBD2
J: TRBJ2-3
length: 16
size: NA
CDR3: CASSKTSGGITDTQYF
DNA: TGTGCCAGCAGTAAGACTAGCGGGGGGATTACAGATACGCAGTATTTT

V: TRBV5-1
D: NA
J: TRBJ1-3
length: 16
size: NA
CDR3: CASSLAATGSGNTIYF
DNA: TGCGCCAGCAGCTTGGCGGCAACAGGGTCTGGAAACACCATATATTTT

V: TRBV5-1
D: TRBD2
J: TRBJ2-7
length: 15
size: NA
CDR3: CASSTLAGPPYEQYF
DNA: TGCGCCAGCAGCACACTAGCGGGACCTCCCTACGAGCAGTACTTC

V: TRBV19
D: TRBD1
J: TRBJ1-6
length: 15
size: NA
CDR3: CASSTAGGYNSPLHF
DNA: TGTGCCAGTAGTACGGCAGGGGGCTATAATTCACCCCTCCACTTT

V: TRBV2
D: NA
J: TRBJ1-2
length: 16
size: NA
CDR3: CASNPNGLRDHYGYTF
DNA: TGTGCCAGCAACCCAAACGGGTTGAGGGATCACTATGGCTACACCTTC

V: TRBV30
D: NA
J: TRBJ1-5
length: 12
size: NA
CDR3: CAWSAGPGPQHF
DNA: TGTGCCTGGTCGGCAGGCCCCGGGCCCCAGCATTTT

V: TRBV4-1
D: NA
J: TRBJ2-2
length: 17
size: NA
CDR3: CASSQGAAWGNTGELFF
DNA: TGCGCCAGCAGCCAAGGAGCGGCGTGGGGGAACACCGGGGAGCTGTTTTTT

V: TRBV4-2
D: TRBD1
J: TRBJ1-2
length: 15
size: NA
CDR3: CASSQDRGGNYGYTF
DNA: TGTGCCAGCAGCCAGGACAGGGGGGGGAACTATGGCTACACCTTC

V: TRBV4-2
D: TRBD2
J: TRBJ2-1
length: 15
size: NA
CDR3: CASSPDTGLAGILFF
DNA: TGTGCCAGCAGCCCTGATACGGGACTAGCGGGAATTTTGTTCTTC

V: TRBV9
D: TRBD1
J: TRBJ1-2
length: 14
size: NA
CDR3: CASSVGGGDYGYTF
DNA: TGTGCCAGCAGCGTTGGAGGGGGCGACTATGGCTACACCTTC

V: TRBV4-3
D: NA
J: TRBJ2-7
length: 16
size: NA
CDR3: CASSQDWGKPLYEQYF
DNA: TGCGCCAGCAGCCAAGATTGGGGCAAACCCCTCTACGAGCAGTACTTC

V: TRBV12-1
D: NA
J: TRBJ1-1
length: 14
size: few
CDR3: CASSFVGQGGKAFF
DNA: TGTGCCAGCAGCTTTGTAGGACAGGGAGGTAAAGCTTTCTTT

V: TRBV25-1
D: NA
J: TRBJ1-2
length: 15
size: NA
CDR3: CASSEFGGGAHGYTF
DNA: TGTGCCAGCAGTGAATTCGGAGGCGGGGCCCATGGCTACACCTTC

V: TRBV19
D: NA
J: TRBJ2-6
length: 15
size: few
CDR3: CASSPMGAGANVLTF
DNA: TGTGCCAGTAGCCCGATGGGGGCGGGGGCCAACGTCCTGACTTTC

V: TRBV11-2
D: TRBD1
J: TRBJ2-7
length: 17
size: few
CDR3: CASSSPSSGTGLYEQYF
DNA: TGTGCCAGCAGCTCACCATCGAGCGGGACAGGGCTCTACGAGCAGTACTTC

V: TRBV7-2
D: TRBD1
J: TRBJ1-5
length: 18
size: once
CDR3: CASSLVGTGLLGNQPQHF
DNA: TGTGCCAGCAGCTTAGTAGGGACAGGGCTTCTTGGCAATCAGCCCCAGCATTTT

V: TRBV7-9
D: TRBD1
J: TRBJ1-2
length: 15
size: NA
CDR3: CASRNPAQGDYGYTF
DNA: TGTGCCAGCAGGAACCCGGCCCAGGGGGACTATGGCTACACCTTC

V: TRBV11-1
D: TRBD2
J: TRBJ2-1
length: 15
size: NA
CDR3: CASSFGGGSNNEQFF
DNA: TGTGCCAGCAGCTTTGGCGGGGGGTCAAACAATGAGCAGTTCTTC

V: TRBV7-2
D: TRBD2
J: TRBJ2-7
length: 15
size: NA
CDR3: CASSSVTSGSYEQYF
DNA: TGTGCCAGCAGCTCCGTGACTAGCGGCTCCTACGAGCAGTACTTC

V: TRBV27
D: TRBD2
J: TRBJ2-7
length: 14
size: NA
CDR3: CASSPGTSVYEQYF
DNA: TGTGCCAGCAGTCCCGGGACTAGCGTCTACGAGCAGTACTTC

V: TRBV7-6
D: NA
J: TRBJ2-2
length: 15
size: NA
CDR3: CASSLQQGFTGELFF
DNA: TGTGCCAGCAGCTTACAACAGGGTTTCACCGGGGAGCTGTTTTTT

V: TRBV4-2
D: TRBD2
J: TRBJ2-3
length: 15
size: NA
CDR3: CASSQEGGSTDTQYF
DNA: TGTGCCAGCAGCCAAGAGGGGGGGAGCACAGATACGCAGTATTTT

V: TRBV18
D: NA
J: TRBJ1-2
length: 14
size: once
CDR3: CASSPKGANYGYTF
DNA: TGTGCCAGCTCACCTAAAGGAGCTAACTATGGCTACACCTTC

V: TRBV29-1
D: TRBD2
J: TRBJ2-1
length: 15
size: once
CDR3: CSVEAYGLAGDEQFF
DNA: TGCAGCGTTGAGGCCTATGGACTAGCGGGAGATGAGCAGTTCTTC

V: TRBV5-1
D: NA
J: TRBJ2-7
length: 11
size: NA
CDR3: CASRSGDEQYF
DNA: TGCGCCAGCAGATCGGGGGACGAGCAGTACTTC

V: TRBV18
D: NA
J: TRBJ2-7
length: 14
size: NA
CDR3: CASSPPVSADEQYF
DNA: TGTGCCAGCTCACCACCGGTCAGTGCAGACGAGCAGTACTTC

V: TRBV6-1
D: NA
J: TRBJ1-2
length: 13
size: NA
CDR3: CASRTLDRDGYTF
DNA: TGTGCCAGCAGGACCCTGGACAGAGATGGCTACACCTTC

V: TRBV7-2
D: NA
J: TRBJ1-2
length: 12
size: NA
CDR3: CASSLNGYGYTF
DNA: TGTGCCAGCAGCTTAAACGGCTATGGCTACACCTTC

V: TRBV5-6
D: TRBD1
J: TRBJ1-2
length: 13
size: NA
CDR3: CASSLDRGRGYTF
DNA: TGTGCCAGCAGCTTGGACAGGGGGCGTGGCTACACCTTC

V: TRBV9
D: TRBD1
J: TRBJ1-2
length: 16
size: NA
CDR3: CASSFSSDRDNYGYTF
DNA: TGTGCCAGCAGCTTCTCCTCGGACAGGGATAACTATGGCTACACCTTC

V: TRBV6-6
D: TRBD1
J: TRBJ2-2
length: 16
size: NA
CDR3: CASSNPDRAITGELFF
DNA: TGTGCCAGCAGTAACCCGGACAGGGCCATCACCGGGGAGCTGTTTTTT

V: TRBV18
D: TRBD1
J: TRBJ1-2
length: 15
size: NA
CDR3: CASSPRRDRGLGYTF
DNA: TGTGCCAGCTCACCCCGAAGGGACAGGGGGCTTGGCTACACCTTC

V: TRBV18
D: TRBD1
J: TRBJ2-7
length: 14
size: NA
CDR3: CASSSDRGGYEQYF
DNA: TGTGCCAGCTCCTCAGACAGGGGCGGTTACGAGCAGTACTTC

V: TRBV27
D: TRBD1
J: TRBJ1-5
length: 17
size: NA
CDR3: CASSLSVRTGRNQPQHF
DNA: TGTGCCAGCAGTTTAAGTGTTAGGACAGGGCGCAATCAGCCCCAGCATTTT

V: TRBV4-3
D: NA
J: TRBJ2-2
length: 14
size: NA
CDR3: CASSQVSNTGELFF
DNA: TGCGCCAGCAGCCAAGTGAGCAACACCGGGGAGCTGTTTTTT

V: TRBV5-4
D: NA
J: TRBJ2-5
length: 16
size: NA
CDR3: CASSLDLAVYQETQYF
DNA: TGTGCCAGCAGCTTGGATCTAGCTGTATACCAAGAGACCCAGTACTTC

V: TRBV18
D: NA
J: TRBJ1-4
length: 13
size: NA
CDR3: CASSRATNEKLFF
DNA: TGTGCCAGCTCGCGTGCAACTAATGAAAAACTGTTTTTT

V: TRBV7-2
D: TRBD1
J: TRBJ1-5
length: 14
size: NA
CDR3: CASSWTGSDQPQHF
DNA: TGTGCCAGCAGCTGGACAGGGTCGGATCAGCCCCAGCATTTT

V: TRBV2
D: NA
J: TRBJ1-2
length: 12
size: NA
CDR3: CASGRTSGGYTF
DNA: TGTGCCAGCGGAAGGACTTCCGGGGGCTACACCTTC

V: TRBV7-9
D: TRBD1
J: TRBJ1-3
length: 17
size: NA
CDR3: CASRGYQGALGGNTIYF
DNA: TGTGCCAGCAGGGGATACCAGGGGGCTTTGGGTGGAAACACCATATATTTT

V: TRBV11-2
D: NA
J: TRBJ2-3
length: 13
size: NA
CDR3: CASSLGRTDTQYF
DNA: TGTGCCAGCAGCTTAGGCAGAACAGATACGCAGTATTTT

V: TRBV9
D: NA
J: TRBJ1-4
length: 14
size: NA
CDR3: CASSAGIGPLGLFF
DNA: TGTGCCAGCAGCGCAGGGATAGGCCCGCTCGGACTGTTTTTT